This T cell receptor (beta chain) stems from a study of identical twins. The CDR3 loop spans 15 amino acids. The germline CDR1 and CDR2 sequences are PRHDT and FYEKMQ (reference sequence). V shed 4 bases and J 5 bases; nucleotides not matched to a gene: 7. This clonotype was counted between two and nine times. Its antigen remains unknown. TCRdb reanalysed the 5' RACE reads using MiXCR and keeps one entry per CDR3 protein. The table lists about 700,000 distinct CDR3 sequences, approximately 6.1% of them singletons. Whole-study findings and limits: Out-of-frame TCR alpha sharing observed in monozygotic twins exceeded model estimates. These conclusions were based on statistical analysis (cross-sectional, not following the same donors). Abundant beta clonotypes from cord blood had fewer insertions, unlike memory repertoires, which showed none.

This clonotype was sampled from a man between 18 and 35 years old in good health. This chain connects TRBV13 to TRBJ2-3, with 9 nucleotides matching TRBD2. The specimen sequenced was naive T cells sorted from blood. DNA for the CDR3: TGTGCCAGCAGCTCCTTAGCGGGAGATGGAGATACGCAGTATTTT. This gives the protein CASSSLAGDGDTQYF.